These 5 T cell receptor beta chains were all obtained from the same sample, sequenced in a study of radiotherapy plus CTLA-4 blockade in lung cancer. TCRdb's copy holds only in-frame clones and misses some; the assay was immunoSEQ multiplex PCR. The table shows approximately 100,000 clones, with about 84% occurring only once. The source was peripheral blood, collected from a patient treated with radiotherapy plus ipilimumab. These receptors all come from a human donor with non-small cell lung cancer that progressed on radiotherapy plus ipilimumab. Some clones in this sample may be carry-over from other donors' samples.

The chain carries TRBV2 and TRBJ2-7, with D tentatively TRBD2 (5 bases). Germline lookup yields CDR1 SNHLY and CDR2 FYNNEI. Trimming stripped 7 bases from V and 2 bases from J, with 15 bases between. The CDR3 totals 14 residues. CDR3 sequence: CASNREGITYEQYF. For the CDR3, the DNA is TGTGCCAGCAACCGGGAAGGAATTACCTACGAGCAGTACTTC. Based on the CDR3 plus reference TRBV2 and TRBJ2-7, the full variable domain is EPEVTQTPSHQVTQMGQEVILRCVPISNHLYFYWYRQILGQKVEFLVSFYNNEISEKSEIFDDQFSVERPDGSNFTLKIRSTKLEDSAMYFCASNREGITYEQYFGPGTRLTVT.

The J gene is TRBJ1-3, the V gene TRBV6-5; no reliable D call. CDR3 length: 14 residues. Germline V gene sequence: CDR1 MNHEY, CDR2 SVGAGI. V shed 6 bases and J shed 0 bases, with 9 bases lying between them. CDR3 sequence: CASSGRHSGNTIYF. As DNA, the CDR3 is TGTGCCAGCAGCGGACGCCACTCTGGAAACACCATATATTTT.

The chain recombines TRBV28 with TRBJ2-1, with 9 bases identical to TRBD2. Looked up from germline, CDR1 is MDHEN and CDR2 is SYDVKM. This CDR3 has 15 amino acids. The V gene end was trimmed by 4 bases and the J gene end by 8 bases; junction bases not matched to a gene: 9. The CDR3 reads CASSSLPGGGDEQFF. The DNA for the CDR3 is TGTGCCAGCAGTTCCCTACCGGGCGGGGGGGATGAGCAGTTCTTC.

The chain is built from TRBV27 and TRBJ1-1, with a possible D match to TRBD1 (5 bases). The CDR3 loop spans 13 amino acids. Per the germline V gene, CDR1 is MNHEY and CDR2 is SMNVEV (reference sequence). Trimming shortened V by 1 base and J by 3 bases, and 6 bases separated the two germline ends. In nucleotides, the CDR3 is TGTGCCAGCAGTTTATTCAGGGACACTGAAGCTTTCTTT. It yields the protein CASSLFRDTEAFF.

CDR3 in DNA: TGTGCCAGCAGCCGGGGACAGCCCACAGATACGCAGTATTTT. This encodes CASSRGQPTDTQYF. The rearrangement joins TRBV5-6 to TRBJ2-3; 7 positions agree with TRBD1. The CDR3 covers 14 residues. V gave up 4 bases and J gave up 2 bases; unmatched junction bases: 4. Germline CDR1 and CDR2: SGHDT and YYEEEE.